The source of this T cell receptor (beta chain) is a study of T cells in Graves' hyperthyroidism and ophthalmopathy. Study-level points and caveats: A model of 13 V-J pairs discriminated ophthalmopathy from stable hyperthyroidism.

About this clonotype itself: Antigen unknown.

CDR1 is LGHDT, CDR2 YNNKEL, per germline (reference sequence). Germline trimming cut 2 bases from V and 2 bases from J; bases unmatched to any gene: 6. The CDR3 runs 16 residues. Amplification of TCR beta CDR3 regions was performed using RNA transcripts as template. In the first-round RT-PCR of the TCR CDR3, the HTBI primer set was used. TCRdb reprocessed the multiplex PCR reads via MiXCR and lists one record per CDR3 protein. The table includes about 640,000 distinct CDR3 sequences, less than 25% detected once. The sample consisted of blood. The clonotype was recovered from a man aged 30 to 45 with Graves' ophthalmopathy. The chain employs TRBV3-1 and TRBJ2-7; 10 nucleotides agree with TRBD1. The CDR3 bases are TGTGCCAGCAGCCAATACTCCGGGACAGGGGCCTACGAGCAGTACTTC. Its protein product is CASSQYSGTGAYEQYF.